The rows below give T cell receptor beta chains drawn from one sample of a study of blood T cell repertoires in COVID-19. Assay: immunoSEQ multiplex PCR; the TCRdb copy retains only in-frame clones and omits some. The sample has roughly 290,000 clones, around 89% seen once. The sequencing input was peripheral blood. These receptors all come from a woman in her fifties or sixties with acute or convalescent COVID-19. Each CDR3 is given with its conserved first and last residue. D genes are given only for firm matches. Some rows have no size entry. The others give once, few or many, or a class for an expanded clone.

cdr3_aa | cdr3_nt | j_call | d_call | v_call | clone_size
CAIRGDRQRPQHF | TGTGCCATCAGGGGGGACAGGCAGAGGCCCCAGCATTTT | TRBJ1-5 | TRBD1 | TRBV10-3 | -
CASSPPPASGATYNEQFF | TGTGCCAGCTCACCCCCCCCAGCCAGCGGGGCCACCTACAATGAGCAGTTCTTC | TRBJ2-1 | TRBD2 | TRBV18 | -
CASSPDRGGLTEAFF | TGTGCCAGCAGCCCAGACAGGGGAGGCCTGACTGAAGCTTTCTTT | TRBJ1-1 | TRBD1 | TRBV6-5 | -
CREGQYNEQFF | TGCAGGGAGGGACAGTACAATGAGCAGTTCTTC | TRBJ2-1 | - | TRBV20-1 | -
CASSPGTGMVETQYF | TGTGCCAGCAGTCCGGGGACAGGGATGGTAGAGACCCAGTACTTC | TRBJ2-5 | TRBD1 | TRBV28 | -
CASRPTGGHSPLHF | TGTGCCAGCAGACCTACAGGGGGACATTCACCCCTCCACTTT | TRBJ1-6 | TRBD1 | TRBV27 | -
CASSFSENQPQHF | TGTGCCAGCAGTTTCTCAGAAAATCAGCCCCAGCATTTT | TRBJ1-5 | - | TRBV12-3/TRBV12-4 | -
CASSLVSGGSNEQFF | TGTGCCAGCAGCTTGGTTAGCGGGGGAAGCAATGAGCAGTTCTTC | TRBJ2-1 | TRBD2 | TRBV5-4 | -
CASSLVIQGREKLFF | TGTGCCAGCAGCTTAGTTATACAGGGGAGGGAAAAACTGTTTTTT | TRBJ1-4 | TRBD1 | TRBV7-6 | -
CASSPGLAGPGSGANVLTF | TGCGCCAGCAGCCCGGGACTAGCGGGTCCTGGCTCTGGGGCCAACGTCCTGACTTTC | TRBJ2-6 | TRBD2 | TRBV4-3 | -
CASSQGHLYEQYF | TGCGCCAGCAGCCAAGGACACCTATACGAGCAGTACTTC | TRBJ2-7 | - | TRBV4-1 | -
CASTFRGNSPLHF | TGTGCCAGCACTTTCAGGGGAAATTCACCCCTCCACTTT | TRBJ1-6 | - | TRBV27 | -
CASSSGTSGTYEQYF | TGTGCCAGCAGCTCCGGGACTAGCGGGACCTACGAGCAGTACTTC | TRBJ2-7 | TRBD2 | TRBV13 | -
CASSGPTGLVDQPQHF | TGTGCCAGCAGTGGACCGACAGGGTTAGTGGATCAGCCCCAGCATTTT | TRBJ1-5 | TRBD1 | TRBV6-1 | -
CASSSWTGFYEQYF | TGTGCCAGCAGCTCCTGGACAGGGTTCTACGAGCAGTACTTC | TRBJ2-7 | TRBD1 | TRBV5-6 | -
CASSSDRGRNEQFF | TGTGCCAGCAGTTCCGACAGGGGACGGAATGAGCAGTTCTTC | TRBJ2-1 | TRBD1 | TRBV27 | once
CASSISRQGGEQFF | TGTGCCAGCAGCATCAGTCGACAGGGAGGTGAGCAGTTCTTC | TRBJ2-1 | - | TRBV7-8 | few
CASSVGQQLNSPLHF | TGTGCCAGCAGCGTAGGTCAACAGCTAAATTCACCCCTCCACTTT | TRBJ1-6 | - | TRBV9 | -
CSASSKLETQYF | TGCAGTGCTAGTTCTAAACTAGAGACCCAGTACTTC | TRBJ2-5 | - | TRBV20-1 | -
CAWSRDFEHGYTF | TGTGCCTGGAGTCGGGACTTTGAGCATGGCTACACCTTC | TRBJ1-2 | - | TRBV30 | -
CAIRGDSGEQYF | TGTGCCATCAGGGGGGACAGTGGCGAGCAGTACTTC | TRBJ2-7 | TRBD1 | TRBV10-3 | -
CASSLGGAKNIQYF | TGTGCCAGCAGCTTGGGGGGAGCCAAAAACATTCAGTACTTC | TRBJ2-4 | - | TRBV7-9 | -
CASGPLGRGGELFF | TGTGCTAGTGGTCCCCTTGGTCGGGGCGGGGAGCTGTTTTTT | TRBJ2-2 | - | TRBV12-5 | once
CASRPREDYGYTF | TGTGCCAGCAGACCCCGGGAAGACTATGGCTACACCTTC | TRBJ1-2 | - | TRBV27 | -
CASSSSQGGTYEQYF | TGTGCCAGCAGTAGTTCCCAGGGGGGAACCTACGAGCAGTACTTC | TRBJ2-7 | - | TRBV28 | -
CASRAEETQYF | TGTGCCAGCAGGGCAGAAGAGACCCAGTACTTC | TRBJ2-5 | - | TRBV2 | once
CSARWRSEQFF | TGCAGTGCTAGATGGCGGTCTGAGCAGTTCTTC | TRBJ2-1 | - | TRBV20-1 | -
CASSPPSGGFGYTF | TGTGCCAGCTCACCGCCCTCGGGAGGGTTTGGCTACACCTTC | TRBJ1-2 | - | TRBV18 | -
CASSGTRASAEQFF | TGTGCCAGCAGCGGTACTAGGGCAAGCGCTGAGCAGTTCTTC | TRBJ2-1 | - | TRBV9 | -
CASSPMTGPNQPQHF | TGTGCCAGCTCACCAATGACAGGGCCGAATCAGCCCCAGCATTTT | TRBJ1-5 | TRBD1 | TRBV18 | -
CASSYPRGGSGTEAFF | TGTGCCAGCAGTTACCCCCGAGGAGGGAGTGGCACTGAAGCTTTCTTT | TRBJ1-1 | - | TRBV6-2/TRBV6-3 | -
CASSYRGGTDEQYF | TGTGCCAGCAGCTACAGGGGGGGTACGGACGAGCAGTACTTC | TRBJ2-7 | - | TRBV3-1/TRBV3-2 | -
CASSHLTGTDTQYF | TGTGCCAGCAGCCACCTGACTGGGACAGATACGCAGTATTTT | TRBJ2-3 | - | TRBV7-2 | -
CASSLGDLAYNEQFF | TGTGCCAGCAGTTTAGGGGACTTAGCGTACAATGAGCAGTTCTTC | TRBJ2-1 | - | TRBV6-5 | -
CASSSRQFYEQYF | TGTGCCAGCAGTTCGCGACAGTTCTACGAGCAGTACTTC | TRBJ2-7 | - | TRBV6-2/TRBV6-3 | -
CASSPQGQEDQPQHF | TGTGCCAGTAGTCCCCAAGGACAGGAAGATCAGCCCCAGCATTTT | TRBJ1-5 | TRBD1 | TRBV19 | -
CASSDGAALEQFF | TGTGCCAGCAGTGATGGAGCGGCTTTGGAGCAGTTCTTC | TRBJ2-1 | - | TRBV6-4 | -
CASSPAVGRGDEKLFF | TGCGCCAGCAGTCCCGCTGTGGGCAGGGGAGATGAAAAACTGTTTTTT | TRBJ1-4 | - | TRBV23-1 | -
CASPDAGQGLPSYNEQFF | TGTGCCAGCCCCGACGCGGGACAGGGCTTACCGTCCTACAATGAGCAGTTCTTC | TRBJ2-1 | TRBD1 | TRBV18 | -
CASSFTGGAGANVLTF | TGTGCCAGCAGCTTTACAGGGGGGGCTGGGGCCAACGTCCTGACTTTC | TRBJ2-6 | - | TRBV7-9 | -
CASSLKYGEQFF | TGTGCCAGCAGCTTAAAGTACGGTGAGCAGTTCTTC | TRBJ2-1 | - | TRBV7-9 | -
CASRATRGRNTEAFF | TGTGCCAGCAGGGCTACAAGGGGCCGGAACACTGAAGCTTTCTTT | TRBJ1-1 | - | TRBV11-2 | -
CSAEGGTGYTEAFF | TGCAGCGCTGAAGGCGGAACAGGGTACACTGAAGCTTTCTTT | TRBJ1-1 | - | TRBV29-1 | -
CASSESGRGQAGYTF | TGTGCCAGCAGTGAATCAGGCAGGGGGCAGGCTGGCTACACCTTC | TRBJ1-2 | TRBD1 | TRBV2 | -
CASSSGGWGYF | TGTGCCAGCAGTTCAGGGGGCTGGGGGTACTTC | TRBJ2-7 | TRBD1 | TRBV28 | -
CATSRVQVLQETQYF | TGTGCCACCAGCAGAGTACAGGTCCTCCAAGAGACCCAGTACTTC | TRBJ2-5 | - | TRBV15 | -
CASKAGLPYEQYF | TGTGCCAGCAAGGCAGGGCTTCCCTACGAGCAGTACTTC | TRBJ2-7 | - | TRBV6-5 | -
CASSNLAGGPGELFF | TGTGCCAGTAGTAATCTAGCGGGAGGGCCCGGGGAGCTGTTTTTT | TRBJ2-2 | TRBD2 | TRBV19 | -
CASSFGLAVSYEQYF | TGTGCCAGCAGCTTTGGACTAGCGGTGTCCTACGAGCAGTACTTC | TRBJ2-7 | TRBD2 | TRBV7-2 | -
CASSLFSGDENNSPLHF | TGTGCCAGCAGTTTGTTTTCGGGGGACGAGAATAATTCACCCCTCCACTTT | TRBJ1-6 | - | TRBV27 | -
CASSFGLLLAGVGNNEQFF | TGCGCCAGCAGCTTCGGGTTGCTTCTAGCGGGAGTGGGGAACAATGAGCAGTTCTTC | TRBJ2-1 | TRBD2 | TRBV5-1 | -
CASSLAGREQYF | TGTGCCAGCAGTTTAGCAGGGCGCGAGCAGTACTTC | TRBJ2-7 | - | TRBV27 | few
CASSLGTALYGYTF | TGTGCCAGCAGCCTTGGGACAGCCCTCTATGGCTACACCTTC | TRBJ1-2 | TRBD1 | TRBV7-2 | -
CASRGGEQYF | TGTGCCAGCCGAGGGGGCGAGCAGTACTTC | TRBJ2-7 | - | TRBV2 | -
CASSLDLWTGDSYEQYF | TGTGCCAGCAGCTTAGATCTGTGGACAGGCGACTCCTACGAGCAGTACTTC | TRBJ2-7 | TRBD1 | TRBV11-2 | once
CASSSGTGDEKLFF | TGCGCCAGCAGCTCCGGGACAGGAGACGAAAAACTGTTTTTT | TRBJ1-4 | TRBD1 | TRBV5-1 | -
CASSSPDQDTEAFF | TGTGCCAGCAGTTCCCCCGACCAGGACACTGAAGCTTTCTTT | TRBJ1-1 | - | TRBV6-6 | -